These 15 T cell receptor beta chains originate from one sample sequenced in a study of human T cells and chemical hapten exposure. TCRdb recomputed calls from the RACE reads with MiXCR, one row per CDR3 protein. The top ten clones hold approximately 4.5% of a sample with about 77,000 distinct CDR3 sequences, approximately 15% of them seen once. Time point specified: pre-sensitization, week 0. Treatment defined: therapeutic diphenylcyclopropenone sensitization with weekly scalp DPC. The sequences come from whole blood, collected in connection with sensitization to the hapten diphenylcyclopropenone (DPC). These receptors were obtained from a woman between 50 and 59 years old with alopecia areata. Some clones in this sample may be carry-over from other donors' samples.

This clonotype was counted a few times. V gene TRBV29-1 combines with J gene TRBJ2-5; 8 bases line up with TRBD1. Germline V gene sequence: CDR1 SQVTM, CDR2 ANQGSEA. With V trimmed by 6 bases and J by 5 bases, 14 bases remained unmatched. The CDR3 has 15 residues. The chain's CDR3 is CSVIRTGKVGETQYF. The CDR3 DNA reads as TGCAGCGTGATAAGGACAGGGAAGGTCGGGGAGACCCAGTACTTC.

The chain joins TRBV30 to TRBJ1-5; maybe TRBD1 (6 bases). The CDR3 has 13 amino acids. Germline-derived CDR1 and CDR2 are GTSNPN and SVGIG (reference sequence). V dropped 0 bases and J dropped 5 bases, with 8 bases sitting between them. In nucleotides, the CDR3 is TGTGCCTGGAGTGTCGCAGGGGATCAGCCCCAGCATTTT. Its protein product is CAWSVAGDQPQHF. Full variable domain (rest looked up from reference TRBV30 and TRBJ1-5): SQTIHQWPATLVQPVGSPLSLECTVEGTSNPNLYWYRQAAGRGLQLLFYSVGIGQISSEVPQNLSASRPQDRQFILSSKKLLLSDSGFYLCAWSVAGDQPQHFGDGTRLSIL.

CDR3 in DNA: TGTGCCAGCAGGACGCCCGAACCCTACAATGAGCAGTTCTTC. Its translation is CASRTPEPYNEQFF. The rearrangement links TRBV6-2 or TRBV6-3 to TRBJ2-1; no definite D call. Trimming removed 6 bases at V and 2 bases at J, with 11 bases between. This CDR3 is built from 14 residues. CDR1 is MNHEY, CDR2 SVGEGT, per germline.

This chain connects TRBV27 to TRBJ2-7, with D possibly TRBD2 on 7 matching bases. Germline V gives CDR1 MNHEY, CDR2 SMNVEV (reference sequence). The CDR3 loop spans 14 amino acids. V shed 5 bases and J shed 2 bases, with 13 bases lying between them. CDR3 nucleotide sequence: TGTGCCAGCAGTCGCAGCGGGACAACCTACGAGCAGTACTTC. This codes for CASSRSGTTYEQYF.

The V and J genes are TRBV29-1 and TRBJ2-7; 7 positions match TRBD2. This CDR3 contains 11 residues. Per germline, CDR1 SQVTM and CDR2 ANQGSEA. Here the CDR3 DNA reads TGCAGTGCGGGAGAACCCTACGAGCAGTACTTC. As protein: CSAGEPYEQYF.

V gene TRBV19 combines with J gene TRBJ2-6; D gene ambiguous. With 9 bases removed from V and 0 bases from J, the gap between germline ends came to 18 bases. The CDR3 runs to 17 residues. The V gene's germline CDR1 is LNHDA and CDR2 SQIVND (reference sequence). The CDR3 protein is CASNGQNLYSGANVLTF. In DNA, the CDR3 is TGTGCCAGCAATGGGCAGAACCTCTACTCTGGGGCCAACGTCCTGACTTTC.

The chain links TRBV30 to TRBJ1-2; D might be TRBD1 (6 bases). The CDR3 spans 13 residues. Trimming removed 8 bases from V and 4 bases from J, with 17 bases in between. CDR1 GTSNPN and CDR2 SVGIG come from the germline V gene (reference sequence). CDR3 sequence: CAGTTRGPYGYTF. CDR3 DNA: TGTGCCGGAACCACCAGGGGCCCCTATGGCTACACCTTC.

The sample holds a few counts of this clonotype. J is TRBJ2-2 and V is TRBV29-1; D may be TRBD1 (6 bases). Germline V lookup: CDR1 SQVTM, CDR2 ANQGSEA. The CDR3 has 12 amino acids. Between the trimmed V and J ends, which lost 6 bases and 5 bases, there was a span of 10 bases. CDR3 sequence: CSVVTGTGELFF. CDR3 bases: TGCAGCGTAGTAACAGGGACCGGGGAGCTGTTTTTT.

The CDR3 loop reads CASSLAPGETQYF. DNA of the CDR3: TGTGCCAGCAGCTTAGCCCCCGGGGAGACCCAGTACTTC. The chain recombines TRBV11-2 with TRBJ2-5; D remains unclear. The V gene lost 1 base and the J gene lost 5 bases, with 8 bases spanning the gap. Germline values: CDR1 SGHAT, CDR2 FQNNGV. This CDR3 contains 13 residues.

This clonotype was detected many times. J is TRBJ2-7 and V is TRBV29-1; D not certain. CDR1 and CDR2 from the germline V gene are SQVTM and ANQGSEA. The CDR3 has 13 amino acids. The ends were cut back, 6 bases at V and 7 bases at J, with 19 bases in the middle. The CDR3 sequence: CSVKPRSLGEQYF. In DNA, the CDR3 is TGCAGCGTCAAGCCGCGGAGTCTGGGGGAGCAGTACTTC.

The sample holds one count of this clonotype. The chain has TRBV11-2 and TRBJ2-1; D may match TRBD1 or TRBD2 (5 bases each). Germline lookup yields CDR1 SGHAT and CDR2 FQNNGV. Between the trimmed V and J ends, which lost 5 bases and 8 bases, there was a span of 19 bases. The length of the CDR3 is 15 residues. The CDR3 is CASSARGHQVHEQFF. In DNA form, the CDR3 reads TGTGCCAGCAGCGCCCGGGGCCACCAGGTACATGAGCAGTTCTTC. The whole variable domain, filled in from reference TRBV11-2 and TRBJ2-1, reads EAGVAQSPRYKIIEKRQSVAFWCNPISGHATLYWYQQILGQGPKLLIQFQNNGVVDDSQLPKDRFSAERLKGVDSTLKIQPAKLEDSAVYLCASSARGHQVHEQFFGPGTRLTVL.

This clonotype came up a few times. J is TRBJ2-5 and V is TRBV29-1; no clear D. Per the germline V gene, CDR1 is SQVTM and CDR2 is ANQGSEA. This CDR3 contains 12 residues. The CDR3 loop is CSTSMDQETQYF. Written as DNA, the CDR3 is TGCAGTACGTCGATGGATCAAGAGACCCAGTACTTC. The full variable domain, rest sourced from reference TRBV29-1 and TRBJ2-5, is SAVISQKPSRDICQRGTSLTIQCQVDSQVTMMFWYRQQPGQSLTLIATANQGSEATYESGFVIDKFPISRPNLTFSTLTVSNMSPEDSSIYLCSTSMDQETQYFGPGTRLLVL.

The rearrangement joins TRBV20-1 to TRBJ2-5; D is unclear. The germline V gene encodes CDR1 DFQATT and CDR2 SNEGSKA (reference sequence). This CDR3 has 14 amino acids. V was pared by 1 base and J by 2 bases, with 11 bases between. This CDR3 is CSARVARPQETQYF. CDR3 nucleotide sequence: TGCAGTGCTAGAGTGGCGCGTCCACAAGAGACCCAGTACTTC.

This chain links TRBV7-2 with TRBJ2-1, with TRBD2 matching 8 bases. The germline V gene has CDR1 SGHTA and CDR2 FQGNSA. Trimming took 7 bases from V and 7 from J; bases not matched to a gene: 9. This CDR3 comprises 14 residues. For the CDR3, the DNA is TGTGCCAGCAAAATCAGCGGGAGTGGTAATGAGCAGTTCTTC. Protein: CASKISGSGNEQFF.

This clonotype was observed once. The rearrangement joins TRBV30 to TRBJ2-1; TRBD1 might be the D (6 bases). The CDR3 length is 14 residues. Germline V gives CDR1 GTSNPN, CDR2 SVGIG (reference sequence). V lost 3 bases to trimming and J lost 1 base, with 10 bases between them. The CDR3 loop reads CAWRMGASYNEQFF. CDR3 nucleotide sequence: TGTGCCTGGAGAATGGGGGCTTCCTACAATGAGCAGTTCTTC.